This T cell receptor beta chain originates from a study of shared clonotypes between healthy human individuals. The CDR3 loop spans 14 amino acids. Trimming stripped 6 bases from V and 0 bases from J, with 11 bases between. Germline CDR1 reads KGHSH; CDR2 reads LQKENI. Naivety among CD8 cells was defined by CD45RO negativity and positive CCR7 selection, thereby excluding terminally differentiated effector memory CD45RA+ cells. TCRdb keeps only in-frame clones here, not all; method: immunoSEQ multiplex PCR. The top ten clones hold 24% of a sample with about 750,000 clones, about 92% of them seen once.

V is TRBV18 and J is TRBJ1-1; D is possibly TRBD1 (6 bases). Sequenced material: naive CD8+ T cells sorted from blood. This TCR came from a young man in good health. CDR3 sequence (DNA): TGTGCCAGCTCGTCCACAGGGCTGAACACTGAAGCTTTCTTT. Protein sequence: CASSSTGLNTEAFF.